These 26 T cell receptor beta chains originate from one sample sequenced in a study of blood T cell repertoires in COVID-19. Here immunoSEQ multiplex PCR was the method, and the copy in TCRdb shows in-frame clones only, minus some. This sample has 200,000 or so clones, with 80% to 90% found just once. The sample comprised PBMCs or T cells enriched from blood (not recorded which). The receptors here all came from a woman aged 25 to 39 who had been exposed to COVID-19.

The chain has TRBV28 and TRBJ2-1; TRBD2 agrees at 9 bases. With V trimmed by 10 bases and J by 4 bases, 5 bases remained unmatched. The germline V gene has CDR1 MDHEN and CDR2 SYDVKM. This CDR3 is built from 13 residues. DNA of the CDR3: TGTGCCATAGGGGGACTAGCTTACAATGAGCAGTTCTTC. This translates into CAIGGLAYNEQFF. The entire variable domain, with the rest obtained from reference TRBV28 and TRBJ2-1, is as follows: DVKVTQSSRYLVKRTGEKVFLECVQDMDHENMFWYRQDPGLGLRLIYFSYDVKMKEKGDIPEGYSVSREKKERFSLILESASTNQTSMYLCAIGGLAYNEQFFGPGTRLTVL.

The V gene is TRBV28, the J gene TRBJ2-7; TRBD1 matches at 9 bases. CDR3 length: 14 residues. V lost 6 bases to trimming and J lost 1 base; unmatched junction nucleotides: 4. Germline V gene sequence: CDR1 MDHEN, CDR2 SYDVKM. The CDR3 DNA reads as TGTGCCAGCAGCCGGGACAGGGCATCCTACGAGCAGTACTTC. Residues: CASSRDRASYEQYF.

This clone has just a few counts. The chain joins TRBV2 to TRBJ1-5; 9 nucleotides line up with TRBD1. From germline, CDR1 is SNHLY and CDR2 FYNNEI. V shed 4 bases and J 6 bases; nucleotides not matched to a gene: 4. This CDR3 has 14 amino acids. CDR3 nucleotides: TGTGCCAGCAGTGGGAGGGACAGGGTTCAGCCCCAGCATTTT. The encoded protein is CASSGRDRVQPQHF.

The J gene is TRBJ2-7, the V gene TRBV6-5; D call uncertain. Germline CDR1 MNHEY, CDR2 SVGAGI. The CDR3 is 13 amino acids. Trimming took 6 bases from V and 1 from J, leaving 10 bases between them. The CDR3 nucleotides read TGTGCCAGCAGCCCGACTGATTCCTACGAGCAGTACTTC. It is translated as CASSPTDSYEQYF.

The J gene is TRBJ1-6, the V gene TRBV5-1, with 9 bases fitting TRBD1. Germline CDR1 reads SGHRS; CDR2 reads YFSETQ. CDR3 size: 14 residues. J gave up 5 bases and V 4 bases, and 1 base lay outside the gene matches. CDR3 in amino acids: CASSGTGNNSPLHF. The CDR3 DNA sequence: TGCGCCAGCAGCGGGACAGGGAATAATTCACCCCTCCACTTT.

V gene TRBV5-6 combines with J gene TRBJ2-7; weak D call: TRBD1 (8 bases). CDR3 size: 15 residues. CDR1 and CDR2 from the germline V gene are SGHDT and YYEEEE. V lost 0 bases and J lost 3, with 13 bases in between. The DNA for the CDR3 is TGTGCCAGCAGCTTGGGGACAGGGAGGGTCTACGAGCAGTACTTC. Translated, it gives CASSLGTGRVYEQYF.

The chain employs TRBV11-3 and TRBJ1-1; tentative D call: TRBD1 (5 bases). The V gene's germline CDR1 is SGHNT and CDR2 YENEEA. The V and J ends lost 4 bases and 6 bases respectively, with 12 bases between them. This CDR3 region has 13 residues. The CDR3 spells CASSWSGRAEAFF. Here the CDR3 DNA reads TGTGCCAGCAGCTGGTCAGGGAGGGCTGAAGCTTTCTTT.

The V and J genes are TRBV6-5 and TRBJ2-6; perhaps TRBD1 as D (6 bases). CDR3 length equals 13 residues. Germline CDR1 reads MNHEY; CDR2 reads SVGAGI. Trimming left V 10 bases short and J 1 base short, with 8 bases between. CDR3 in amino acids: CAKTGSGANVLTF. CDR3 nucleotides: TGTGCCAAAACAGGGTCTGGGGCCAACGTCCTGACTTTC.

The J gene is TRBJ2-7, the V gene TRBV5-4, with 8 bases identical to TRBD1. The CDR3 consists of 15 residues. V lost 5 bases and J lost 2; bases outside the gene matches: 9. The germline CDR1 and CDR2 sequences are SGHNT and YYREEE (reference sequence). DNA of the CDR3: TGTGCCAGCAGTTCCAACAGGGGGTTTGCCTACGAGCAGTACTTC. Protein: CASSSNRGFAYEQYF.

Note on this clone: In the same sample, other DNA sequences code for this CDR3. The chain recombines TRBV7-9 with TRBJ1-5, with a possible D match to TRBD1 (6 bases). The ends were cut back, 1 base at V and 5 bases at J, with 12 bases in the middle. The CDR3 is 15 residues long. Germline V gene sequence: CDR1 SEHNR, CDR2 FQNEAQ (reference sequence). CDR3 DNA sequence: TGTGCCAGCAGCTTAGATGGGACACGAGATCAGCCCCAGCATTTT. Translated, it gives CASSLDGTRDQPQHF.

The genes are TRBV19 and TRBJ1-5; 9 bases align to TRBD1. The CDR3 contains 16 residues. Germline V gene data show CDR1 as LNHDA and CDR2 as SQIVND (reference sequence). Germline trimming cut 4 bases from V and 3 bases from J; bases unmatched to any gene: 7. CDR3 in amino acids: CASSKGQGANNQPQHF. CDR3 DNA: TGTGCCAGTAGTAAGGGACAGGGAGCGAACAATCAGCCCCAGCATTTT.

The V call is TRBV5-1, the J call TRBJ2-3, with TRBD1 matching 10 bases. CDR1 and CDR2 from the germline V gene are SGHRS and YFSETQ. CDR3 length: 13 residues. V dropped 5 bases and J dropped 4; count of bases not matched to a gene: 1. The CDR3 DNA reads as TGCGCCAGCAGGGGACAGGGGTCAGATACGCAGTATTTT. It codes for CASRGQGSDTQYF. Complete variable domain (other parts from reference TRBV5-1 and TRBJ2-3): KAGVTQTPRYLIKTRGQQVTLSCSPISGHRSVSWYQQTPGQGLQFLFEYFSETQRNKGNFPGRFSGRQFSNSRSEMNVSTLELGDSALYLCASRGQGSDTQYFGPGTRLTVL.

This chain joins TRBV28 and TRBJ1-2, with TRBD1 as a possible D gene (6 bases). The CDR3 covers 14 residues. Trimming left V 4 bases short and J 4 bases short, with 13 bases between. Germline V gene lookup returns CDR1 MDHEN and CDR2 SYDVKM. CDR3 protein: CASSYIIQGYGYTF. CDR3 DNA: TGTGCCAGCAGTTATATCATACAGGGCTATGGCTACACCTTC.

The chain recombines TRBV21-1 with TRBJ2-7; TRBD2, the table's D call, lacks a check against the DNA. TRBV21-1 is a documented pseudogene. This CDR3 contains 14 residues. The CDR3 DNA is TGTGCCAGCAGGGACCTAGCGGGTGGGAGCGAGCAGTACTTC. Amino acids: CASRDLAGGSEQYF.

The rearrangement joins TRBV9 to TRBJ2-2; TRBD1 might be the D (6 bases). This CDR3 comprises 17 residues. The V end was cut by 0 bases, the J end by 1 base, with 13 bases between. Per germline, CDR1 SGDLS and CDR2 YYNGEE. CDR3 loop: CASSVELGAQNTGELFF. For the CDR3, the DNA is TGTGCCAGCAGCGTAGAATTGGGGGCTCAGAACACCGGGGAGCTGTTTTTT.

The chain is built from TRBV10-1 and TRBJ2-3; 10 positions agree with TRBD2. CDR3 size: 18 residues. V lost 0 bases to trimming and J lost 3 bases; unmatched junction nucleotides: 9. In germline, CDR1 is WNHNN, CDR2 SYGVQD (reference sequence). The CDR3 protein is CASSESIASGSGTDTQYF. CDR3 in DNA: TGCGCCAGCAGTGAGTCGATCGCTAGCGGGAGTGGGACAGATACGCAGTATTTT.

This sequence joins TRBV6-5 and TRBJ2-4, with D hard to call. The CDR3 has 15 residues. The V end lost 6 bases, the J end lost 6 bases, and 18 bases lay between the germline ends. Germline assignment: CDR1 MNHEY and CDR2 SVGAGI. The CDR3 nucleotides read TGTGCCAGCAGGTTTATAGAAGTAAGCCTAAACATTCAGTACTTC. Amino acids: CASRFIEVSLNIQYF.

In its sample, this clone was seen a few times. The genes are TRBV4-2 and TRBJ1-2, with TRBD1 as a possible D gene (5 bases). With 4 bases removed from V and 8 bases from J, the gap between germline ends came to 20 bases. The CDR3 is 15 amino acids. The germline CDR1 and CDR2 sequences are LGHNA and YNFKEQ. CDR3 nucleotides: TGTGCCAGCAGCCGGCAGGGTGTTTGGGAGGGCGGCTACACCTTC. As protein: CASSRQGVWEGGYTF.

V usage is TRBV11-2 and J usage is TRBJ1-2, with a tentative D call TRBD1 (6 bases). CDR3 length: 13 residues. CDR1 SGHAT and CDR2 FQNNGV come from the germline V gene. Trimming left V 4 bases short and J 4 bases short, with 10 bases between. The CDR3 sequence: CASSSRTVYGYTF. DNA of the CDR3: TGTGCCAGCAGCTCAAGGACAGTCTATGGCTACACCTTC.

The chain carries TRBV10-3 and TRBJ2-7; 10 nucleotides line up with TRBD2. Germline V gene lookup returns CDR1 ENHRY and CDR2 SYGVKD. CDR3 size: 14 residues. Trimming at V came to 2 bases and at J to 6 bases, leaving 4 bases not matched to a gene. The DNA of the CDR3 is TGTGCCATCAGTGAGCTAGCGGGAGTGGCCGAGCAGTACTTC. It encodes CAISELAGVAEQYF.

The count of this clone is one. V and J are TRBV6-5 and TRBJ1-1; D unresolved. The CDR3 runs to 13 residues. Germline loops: CDR1 MNHEY, CDR2 SVGAGI. V was pared by 3 bases and J by 3 bases, with 8 bases between. In DNA, the CDR3 is TGTGCCAGCAGTTATTTATCCTACACTGAAGCTTTCTTT. Amino acid sequence: CASSYLSYTEAFF.

The chain employs TRBV2 and TRBJ1-2; 9 bases line up with TRBD1. The CDR3 extends over 14 amino acids. Looked up from germline, CDR1 is SNHLY and CDR2 is FYNNEI. The junction had 5 bases not matched to a gene; V was cut back by 7 bases and J by 2 bases. Written as DNA, the CDR3 is TGTGCCAGCACCGGGACAGGGCCGAACTATGGCTACACCTTC. This sequence encodes CASTGTGPNYGYTF.

The chain links TRBV27 to TRBJ1-2, with D hard to call. Germline CDR1 and CDR2: MNHEY and SMNVEV (reference sequence). The CDR3 loop spans 14 amino acids. V dropped 2 bases and J dropped 3 bases, with 10 bases sitting between them. CDR3 nucleotides: TGTGCCAGCAGTTTAAGTGCCAACTACTATGGCTACACCTTC. Amino acids: CASSLSANYYGYTF.

The chain couples TRBV30 to TRBJ2-1; 9 nucleotides agree with TRBD1. CDR3 length: 17 amino acids. The trim removed 0 bases at V and 8 bases at J, leaving 14 bases unmatched. Germline lookup yields CDR1 GTSNPN and CDR2 SVGIG (reference sequence). The CDR3 DNA is TGTGCCTGGAGTGTATTTACCGGGACAGGGAATATAGATGAGCAGTTCTTC. It specifies CAWSVFTGTGNIDEQFF.

DNA for the CDR3: TGTGCCACCAGCTTCCCGACTAGCGGCCAAGAGACCCAGTACTTC. Its protein product is CATSFPTSGQETQYF. The gene calls are TRBV15 and TRBJ2-5, with TRBD2 matching over 9 bases. Losses at the gene ends were 5 bases for V and 1 base for J; bases not matched to a gene: 5. Germline V gene sequence: CDR1 LNHNV, CDR2 YYDKDF (reference sequence). The CDR3 is 15 amino acids. Combining the CDR3 with reference TRBV15 and TRBJ2-5 gives the whole variable domain DAMVIQNPRYQVTQFGKPVTLSCSQTLNHNVMYWYQQKSSQAPKLLFHYYDKDFNNEADTPDNFQSRRPNTSFCFLDIRSPGLGDTAMYLCATSFPTSGQETQYFGPGTRLLVL.

The rearrangement uses TRBV4-1 and TRBJ1-6; perhaps TRBD1 as D (6 bases). Per germline, CDR1 MGHRA and CDR2 YSYEKL. The V gene lost 1 base and the J gene lost 7 bases, with 17 bases spanning the gap. This CDR3 region has 17 residues. CDR3 in amino acids: CASSQAGHTQGNSPLHF. As DNA, the CDR3 is TGCGCCAGCAGCCAAGCCGGCCACACCCAGGGGAATTCACCCCTCCACTTT.